This T cell receptor beta chain was captured in a study of cytomegalovirus exposure and HLA in healthy donors. Study outcomes and limitations: TCR beta chain V- and J-gene trimming was linked, in a later analysis, to a missense variant in DCLRE1C. The study assumed roughly uniform donor sequencing depth for presence/absence analyses. An observed cluster of highly shared sequence variants was recorded as a likely sequencing artifact.

In nominal health when sampled, donors likely had unrecorded immune exposures nonetheless. Concerning this clone itself: What it recognizes is unknown.

The germline CDR1 and CDR2 sequences are MNHNY and SVGAGI (reference sequence). J lost 8 bases, V lost 1 base, and 10 bases had no gene match. The CDR3 is made up of 16 amino acids. Vbeta (60) and Jbeta (13) primers were used in the PCR. The table came from immunoSEQ multiplex PCR; TCRdb's copy has only in-frame clones and leaves some out. The profile shows roughly 150,000 clones, 65% to 85% of them singletons. Sequencing was done on a sample of PBMCs. The chain carries TRBV6-6 and TRBJ2-1; 8 positions match TRBD1. The receptor was isolated from a young man in good health and CMV-seronegative. The CDR3 nucleotides are TGTGCCAGCAGTTACTTTTCGACAGGGGTAGGTGATGAGCAGTTCTTC. Its protein product is CASSYFSTGVGDEQFF.